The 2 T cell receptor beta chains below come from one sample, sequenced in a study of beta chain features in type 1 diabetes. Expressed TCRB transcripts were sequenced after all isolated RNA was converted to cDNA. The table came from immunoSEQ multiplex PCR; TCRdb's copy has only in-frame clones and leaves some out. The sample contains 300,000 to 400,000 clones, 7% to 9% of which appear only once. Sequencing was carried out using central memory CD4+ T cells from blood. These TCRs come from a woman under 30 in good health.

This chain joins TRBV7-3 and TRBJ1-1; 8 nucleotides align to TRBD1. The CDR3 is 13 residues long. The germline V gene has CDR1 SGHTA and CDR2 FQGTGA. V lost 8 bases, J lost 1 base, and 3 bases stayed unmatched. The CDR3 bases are TGTGCCAGCCAACAGGGGGAGAACACTGAAGCTTTCTTT. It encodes CASQQGENTEAFF.

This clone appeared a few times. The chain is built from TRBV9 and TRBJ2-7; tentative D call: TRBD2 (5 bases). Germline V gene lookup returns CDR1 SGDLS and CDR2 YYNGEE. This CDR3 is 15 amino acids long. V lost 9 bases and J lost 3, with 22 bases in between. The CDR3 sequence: CATLPGGPSGYEQYF. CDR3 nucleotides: TGTGCCACCCTCCCCGGCGGGCCCAGTGGCTACGAGCAGTACTTC.